The source of this T cell receptor beta chain is a study of T cell repertoires in ileal Crohn's disease. Study summary: 35% were active smokers at surgery; median disease duration was approximately 8.5 years. Postoperative therapy was given to about half: around 12 thiopurines, around 17 anti-TNF agents.

Produced via immunoSEQ multiplex PCR; TCRdb's table is partial and in-frame only. There are fewer than 20,000 clones in the sample; approximately 60% occur only once, and 6.5% lies in the top ten. Concerning this clone: The antigen remains unidentified.

Study outcomes and limitations: Sorted CD8 T cells held more high-frequency clones than CD4.

V shed 5 bases, J shed 4 bases, and the junction held 9 bases outside the gene matches. CDR3 length equals 16 residues. In germline, CDR1 is SGHNT, CDR2 YENEEA. V usage is TRBV11-3 and J usage is TRBJ2-3; 10 bases fit TRBD1. This receptor was identified in an adult with Crohn's disease. The sequencing input was ileal tissue. For the CDR3, the DNA is TGTGCCAGCAGCCTAGGCCCGACAGGGGGCCCAGATACGCAGTATTTT. Its translation: CASSLGPTGGPDTQYF.